The next 18 T cell receptor beta chains were all read from a single sample in a study of blood T cells in healthy people across ages. The second PCR ran roughly 7 to 12 cycles with a sample-barcoded 5' primer and J-beta primers. MiXCR, run by TCRdb on the 5' RACE reads, gives a single entry per CDR3 protein. The table records about 680,000 distinct CDR3 sequences, around 45% of them present only once. The sample consisted of blood. These receptor sequences come from an older woman in good health.

This clonotype was seen just once. The CDR3 here is CASSLRGSRYEQYF. In DNA form, the CDR3 reads TGTGCCAGCAGCTTACGAGGGAGTAGGTACGAGCAGTACTTC. This chain connects TRBV13 to TRBJ2-7; D may be TRBD2 (5 bases). The CDR3 has 14 residues. Trimming cost V 2 bases and J 4 bases, with 12 bases left between them. The germline CDR1 and CDR2 sequences are PRHDT and FYEKMQ (reference sequence). The full variable domain, rest sourced from reference TRBV13 and TRBJ2-7, is AAGVIQSPRHLIKEKRETATLKCYPIPRHDTVYWYQQGPGQDPQFLISFYEKMQSDKGSIPDRFSAQQFSDYHSELNMSSLELGDSALYFCASSLRGSRYEQYFGPGTRLTVT.

This clonotype was counted a few times. The V gene is TRBV6-2 or TRBV6-3, the J gene TRBJ2-1, with TRBD2 matching over 16 bases. V lost 5 bases and J lost 7; bases outside the gene matches: 2. The CDR3 consists of 15 residues. The V gene's germline CDR1 is MNHEY and CDR2 SVGEGT. DNA of the CDR3: TGTGCCAGCAGTACGGGACTAGCGGGAGGGAATGAGCAGTTCTTC. Its protein is CASSTGLAGGNEQFF.

This clonotype turned up a few times. The chain has TRBV12-3 or TRBV12-4 and TRBJ2-1, with unresolved D. The CDR3 consists of 14 residues. V lost 3 bases and J lost 15, with 21 bases in between. The CDR3 reads CASSLGFSGRMWFF. CDR3 nucleotides: TGTGCCAGCAGTTTGGGGTTCTCGGGTCGAATGTGGTTCTTC.

The chain has TRBV25-1 and TRBJ2-1; the D gene is possibly TRBD2 (6 bases). Germline V lookup: CDR1 MGHDK, CDR2 SYGVNS. CDR3 size: 15 residues. V lost 4 bases and J lost 0, with 10 bases in between. The CDR3 nucleotides read TGTGCCAGCAGTGCCGGGACTTACTCCTACAATGAGCAGTTCTTC. As protein: CASSAGTYSYNEQFF.

There are a few counts of this clonotype. The chain links TRBV29-1 to TRBJ2-1, with D possibly matching TRBD2 (6 bases). This CDR3 has 14 amino acids. CDR1 is SQVTM and CDR2 is ANQGSEA in the germline V gene. Trimming shortened V by 4 bases and J by 7 bases, and 17 bases separated the two germline ends. Here the CDR3 DNA reads TGCAGCGTTGTTCGGAATCGAGGAGGGAATGAGCAGTTCTTC. Protein: CSVVRNRGGNEQFF.

This clonotype was seen a single time. The rearrangement uses TRBV10-3 and TRBJ1-4; D is unclear. The CDR3 is 14 residues long. Germline V gene lookup returns CDR1 ENHRY and CDR2 SYGVKD. Trimming shortened V by 6 bases and J by 6 bases, and 14 bases separated the two germline ends. CDR3 sequence reads: CAISTTVKDEKLFF. CDR3 nucleotide sequence: TGTGCCATCAGCACGACGGTGAAAGATGAAAAACTGTTTTTT.

This chain connects TRBV30 to TRBJ2-2; perhaps TRBD1 as D (6 bases). Germline values: CDR1 GTSNPN, CDR2 SVGIG (reference sequence). Trimming cost V 1 base and J 5 bases, with 14 bases left between them. The CDR3 runs to 15 residues. CDR3 in amino acids: CAWSELQGITGELFF. CDR3 DNA: TGTGCCTGGAGTGAGCTACAGGGCATAACCGGGGAGCTGTTTTTT. Drawing the rest from reference TRBV30 and TRBJ2-2, the complete variable domain is SQTIHQWPATLVQPVGSPLSLECTVEGTSNPNLYWYRQAAGRGLQLLFYSVGIGQISSEVPQNLSASRPQDRQFILSSKKLLLSDSGFYLCAWSELQGITGELFFGEGSRLTVL.

The chain combines TRBV4-2 with TRBJ2-1; 8 nucleotides line up with TRBD2. The CDR3 covers 17 residues. CDR1 is LGHNA and CDR2 is YNFKEQ in the germline V gene. Trimming at V came to 0 bases and at J to 4 bases, leaving 8 bases not matched to a gene. CDR3 amino acids: CASSQDLGSGGYNEQFF. DNA for the CDR3: TGTGCCAGCAGCCAAGATCTGGGCAGCGGGGGATACAATGAGCAGTTCTTC.

V gene TRBV5-1 combines with J gene TRBJ2-1; no firm D call. V was trimmed by 5 bases and J by 6 bases, leaving 6 bases between them. The CDR3 length is 11 residues. CDR1 and CDR2 (germline): SGHRS, YFSETQ. This CDR3 is CASRGSNEQFF. In DNA form, the CDR3 reads TGCGCCAGCAGAGGCTCCAATGAGCAGTTCTTC.

The chain carries TRBV15 and TRBJ2-3; no clear D. CDR3 length: 14 amino acids. Germline V gives CDR1 LNHNV, CDR2 YYDKDF (reference sequence). V lost 5 bases, J lost 0 bases, and 9 bases lay in between. CDR3 DNA: TGTGCCACCAGCCCCGAACTAAGCACAGATACGCAGTATTTT. It encodes CATSPELSTDTQYF.

Of note for this clonotype: A much more abundant neighbour one base away suggests this may be a read error. The genes are TRBV18 and TRBJ1-2, with TRBD1 as a possible D gene (6 bases). Germline V gene sequence: CDR1 KGHSH, CDR2 LQKENI. CDR3 length: 13 amino acids. DNA for the CDR3: TGTGCCAGCGCACCGGACAGTGACTATGGCTACACCTTC. Amino acids: CASAPDSDYGYTF.

This clonotype was seen a few times. The J gene is TRBJ2-7, the V gene TRBV20-1; D is perhaps TRBD1 (5 bases). Trimming took 3 bases from V and 2 from J, leaving 17 bases between them. CDR1 and CDR2 (germline): DFQATT, SNEGSKA (reference sequence). CDR3 size: 15 residues. The CDR3 loop is CSASNRRRSTYEQYF. CDR3 in DNA: TGCAGTGCTAGTAACAGGCGGCGATCGACCTACGAGCAGTACTTC.

Comment on this clonotype: The junction departs from the called germline gene at one end, perhaps through a read error. The V call is TRBV20-1, the J call TRBJ1-4, with D unclear. Germline CDR1 and CDR2: DFQATT and SNEGSKA (reference sequence). CDR3 length equals 14 residues. CDR3 coding DNA: TGCAATGCTAGGGCCGTCGGTGGGAAGGAAAAACTGTTTTTT. Translated, it gives CNARAVGGKEKLFF.

As concerns this clonotype: At one end, the junction sequence differs from germline, possibly due to a read error. V is TRBV4-3 and J is TRBJ2-5; 8 positions match TRBD1. The DNA end lines up better with TRBJ2-7; the J call may be wrong. CDR3 size: 17 residues. Germline loops: CDR1 LGHNA, CDR2 YSLEER. The CDR3 sequence: CASGQDSTGGLSYEQYF. For the CDR3, the DNA is TGCGCCAGCGGCCAAGATTCAACAGGGGGACTCTCGTACGAGCAGTACTTC.

Comment on this clonotype: A much larger clone lies a single base off, so this may be a read error. V usage is TRBV4-2 and J usage is TRBJ2-1, with D possibly matching TRBD2 (6 bases). With 4 bases removed from V and 8 bases from J, the gap between germline ends came to 18 bases. The CDR3 is 15 amino acids. Germline CDR1 reads LGHNA; CDR2 reads YNFKEQ. CDR3 residues: CASSPTWASVHEQFF. CDR3 in DNA: TGTGCCAGCAGCCCCACCTGGGCTAGCGTCCATGAGCAGTTCTTC.

This rearrangement joins TRBV29-1 to TRBJ2-1, with 11 bases matching TRBD2. The CDR3 contains 16 residues. Germline trimming cut 8 bases from V and 9 bases from J; bases unmatched to any gene: 18. Germline CDR1 is SQVTM and CDR2 is ANQGSEA. The CDR3 DNA reads as TGCAGCAGTGAACGGATTAGCGGGAGGGCCGTTTTTGAGCAGTTCTTC. It is translated as CSSERISGRAVFEQFF.

The chain is built from TRBV20-1 and TRBJ2-7; TRBD1 agrees at 8 bases. This CDR3 is built from 12 residues. Per germline, CDR1 DFQATT and CDR2 SNEGSKA (reference sequence). V shed 5 bases, J shed 6 bases, and the junction held 6 bases outside the gene matches. The CDR3 DNA reads as TGCAGTGCTGGACAGGGAAGCAGCGAGCAGTACTTC. Encoded protein: CSAGQGSSEQYF.

The chain carries TRBV7-8 and TRBJ2-1; TRBD1 matches at 9 bases. This CDR3 region has 16 residues. Germline values: CDR1 SGHVS, CDR2 FQNEAQ. The junction had 8 bases not matched to a gene; V was cut back by 5 bases and J by 3 bases. The CDR3 loop reads CASSKPGTGFYNEQFF. Written as DNA, the CDR3 is TGTGCCAGCAGCAAACCCGGGACAGGGTTCTACAATGAGCAGTTCTTC. Based on the CDR3 plus reference TRBV7-8 and TRBJ2-1, the full variable domain is GAGVSQSPRYKVAKRGQDVALRCDPISGHVSLFWYQQALGQGPEFLTYFQNEAQLDKSGLPSDRFFAERPEGSVSTLKIQRTQQEDSAVYLCASSKPGTGFYNEQFFGPGTRLTVL.